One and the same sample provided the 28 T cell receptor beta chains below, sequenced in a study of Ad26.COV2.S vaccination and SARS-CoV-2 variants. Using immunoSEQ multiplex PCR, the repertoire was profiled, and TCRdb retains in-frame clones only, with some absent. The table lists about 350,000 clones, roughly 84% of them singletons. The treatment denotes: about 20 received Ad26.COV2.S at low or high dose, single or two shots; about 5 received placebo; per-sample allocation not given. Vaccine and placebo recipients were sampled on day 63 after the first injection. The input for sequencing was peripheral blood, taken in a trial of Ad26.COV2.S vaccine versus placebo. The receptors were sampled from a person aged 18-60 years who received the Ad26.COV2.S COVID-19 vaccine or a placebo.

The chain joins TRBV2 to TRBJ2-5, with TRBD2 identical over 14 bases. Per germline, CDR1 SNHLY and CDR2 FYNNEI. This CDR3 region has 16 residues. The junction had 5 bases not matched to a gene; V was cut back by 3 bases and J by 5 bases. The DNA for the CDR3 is TGTGCCAGCAGTGACGGACTAGCGGGGGGTTTTGAGACCCAGTACTTC. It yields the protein CASSDGLAGGFETQYF. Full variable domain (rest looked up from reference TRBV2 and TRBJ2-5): EPEVTQTPSHQVTQMGQEVILRCVPISNHLYFYWYRQILGQKVEFLVSFYNNEISEKSEIFDDQFSVERPDGSNFTLKIRSTKLEDSAMYFCASSDGLAGGFETQYFGPGTRLLVL.

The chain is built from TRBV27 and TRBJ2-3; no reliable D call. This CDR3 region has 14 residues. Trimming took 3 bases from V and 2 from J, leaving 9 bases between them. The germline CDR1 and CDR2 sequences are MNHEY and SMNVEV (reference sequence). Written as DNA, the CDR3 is TGTGCCAGCAGTTTGCCCTTACACACAGATACGCAGTATTTT. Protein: CASSLPLHTDTQYF.

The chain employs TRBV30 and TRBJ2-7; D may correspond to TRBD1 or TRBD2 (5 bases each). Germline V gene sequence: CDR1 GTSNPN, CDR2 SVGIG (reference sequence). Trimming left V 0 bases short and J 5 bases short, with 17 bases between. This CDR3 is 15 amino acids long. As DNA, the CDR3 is TGTGCCTGGAGTGTGGGACGCAGAGCAAATGACGAGCAGTACTTC. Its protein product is CAWSVGRRANDEQYF. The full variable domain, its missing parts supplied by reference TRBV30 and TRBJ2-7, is SQTIHQWPATLVQPVGSPLSLECTVEGTSNPNLYWYRQAAGRGLQLLFYSVGIGQISSEVPQNLSASRPQDRQFILSSKKLLLSDSGFYLCAWSVGRRANDEQYFGPGTRLTVT.

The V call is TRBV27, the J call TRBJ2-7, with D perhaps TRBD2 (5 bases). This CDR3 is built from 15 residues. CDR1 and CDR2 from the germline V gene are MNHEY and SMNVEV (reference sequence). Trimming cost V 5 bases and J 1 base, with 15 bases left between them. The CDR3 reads CASSPRGAVSYEQYF. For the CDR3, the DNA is TGTGCCAGCAGTCCCCGGGGAGCGGTTTCCTACGAGCAGTACTTC.

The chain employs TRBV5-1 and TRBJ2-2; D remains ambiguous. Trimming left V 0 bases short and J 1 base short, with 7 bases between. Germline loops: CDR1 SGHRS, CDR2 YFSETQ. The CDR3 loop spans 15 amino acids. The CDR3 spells CASSLEAGNTGELFF. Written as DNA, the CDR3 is TGCGCCAGCAGCTTGGAGGCAGGGAACACCGGGGAGCTGTTTTTT.

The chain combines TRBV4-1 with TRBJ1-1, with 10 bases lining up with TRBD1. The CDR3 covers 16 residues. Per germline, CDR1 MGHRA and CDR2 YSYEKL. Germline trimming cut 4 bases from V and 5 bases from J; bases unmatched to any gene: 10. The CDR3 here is CASSLTGDRGGTEAFF. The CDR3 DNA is TGCGCCAGCAGCCTCACGGGGGACAGGGGAGGGACTGAAGCTTTCTTT.

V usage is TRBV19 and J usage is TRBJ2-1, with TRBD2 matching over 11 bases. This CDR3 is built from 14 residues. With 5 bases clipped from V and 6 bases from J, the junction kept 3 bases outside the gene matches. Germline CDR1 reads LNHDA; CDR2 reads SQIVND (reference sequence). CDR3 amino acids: CASSYSGGANEQFF. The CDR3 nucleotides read TGTGCCAGTAGTTATAGCGGGGGGGCCAATGAGCAGTTCTTC.

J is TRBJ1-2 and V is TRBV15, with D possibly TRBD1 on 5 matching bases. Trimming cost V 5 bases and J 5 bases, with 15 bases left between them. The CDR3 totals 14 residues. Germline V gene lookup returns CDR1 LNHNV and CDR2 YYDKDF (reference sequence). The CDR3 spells CATSPGRGLYGYTF. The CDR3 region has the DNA TGTGCCACCAGCCCGGGACGGGGCCTTTATGGCTACACCTTC.

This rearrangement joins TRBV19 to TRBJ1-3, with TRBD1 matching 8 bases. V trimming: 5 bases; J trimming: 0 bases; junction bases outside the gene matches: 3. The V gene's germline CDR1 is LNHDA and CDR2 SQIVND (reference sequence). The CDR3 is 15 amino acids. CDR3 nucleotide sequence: TGTGCCAGTAGTTCGGGACAGGCCTCTGGAAACACCATATATTTT. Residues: CASSSGQASGNTIYF.

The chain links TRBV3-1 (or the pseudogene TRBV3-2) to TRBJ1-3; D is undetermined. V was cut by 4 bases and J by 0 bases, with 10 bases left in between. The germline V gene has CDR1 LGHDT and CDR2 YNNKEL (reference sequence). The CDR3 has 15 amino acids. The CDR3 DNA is TGTGCCAGCAGCCCAGGCCGTTCCTCTGGAAACACCATATATTTT. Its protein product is CASSPGRSSGNTIYF.

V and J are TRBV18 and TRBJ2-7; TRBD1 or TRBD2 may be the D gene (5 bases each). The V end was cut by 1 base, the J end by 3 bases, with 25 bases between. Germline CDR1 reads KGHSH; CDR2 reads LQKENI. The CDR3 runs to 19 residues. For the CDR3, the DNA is TGTGCCAGCTCACCACACCCCCCCGGGACCCCCAAAGCCCTCTACGAGCAGTACTTC. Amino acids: CASSPHPPGTPKALYEQYF.

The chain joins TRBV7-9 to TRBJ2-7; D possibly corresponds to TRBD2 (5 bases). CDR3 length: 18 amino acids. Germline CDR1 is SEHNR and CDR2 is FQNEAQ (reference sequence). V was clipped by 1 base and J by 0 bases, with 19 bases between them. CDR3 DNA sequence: TGTGCCAGCAGCTTAGGAGGGAGATCTCCAAGGAACTCCTACGAGCAGTACTTC. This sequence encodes CASSLGGRSPRNSYEQYF.

This CDR3 is CASSLVPVASDTQYF. In nucleotides, the CDR3 is TGTGCCAGCAGCTTGGTGCCAGTAGCCTCAGATACGCAGTATTTT. The V and J genes are TRBV5-4 and TRBJ2-3; unclear D gene. The CDR3 runs to 15 residues. Per germline, CDR1 SGHNT and CDR2 YYREEE (reference sequence). V was trimmed by 0 bases and J by 4 bases, leaving 12 bases between them.

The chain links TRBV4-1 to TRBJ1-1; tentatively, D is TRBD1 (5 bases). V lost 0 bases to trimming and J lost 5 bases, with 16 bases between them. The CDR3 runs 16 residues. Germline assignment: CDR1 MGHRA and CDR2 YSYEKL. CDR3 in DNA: TGCGCCAGCAGCCAAGAGGGGACTCCCGTTCGTACTGAAGCTTTCTTT. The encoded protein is CASSQEGTPVRTEAFF.

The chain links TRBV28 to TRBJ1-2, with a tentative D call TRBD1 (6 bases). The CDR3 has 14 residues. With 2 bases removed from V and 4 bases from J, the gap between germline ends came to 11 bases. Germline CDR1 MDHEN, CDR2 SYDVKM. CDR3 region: CASSLGLGGYGYTF. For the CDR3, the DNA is TGTGCCAGCAGTTTAGGGCTAGGGGGCTATGGCTACACCTTC.

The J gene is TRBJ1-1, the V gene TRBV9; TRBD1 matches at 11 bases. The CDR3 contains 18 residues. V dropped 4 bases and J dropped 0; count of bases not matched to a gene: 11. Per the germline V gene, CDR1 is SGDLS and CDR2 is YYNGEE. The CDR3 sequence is CASSHTGQGVKMNTEAFF. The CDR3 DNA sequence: TGTGCCAGCAGCCACACGGGACAGGGGGTAAAGATGAACACTGAAGCTTTCTTT.

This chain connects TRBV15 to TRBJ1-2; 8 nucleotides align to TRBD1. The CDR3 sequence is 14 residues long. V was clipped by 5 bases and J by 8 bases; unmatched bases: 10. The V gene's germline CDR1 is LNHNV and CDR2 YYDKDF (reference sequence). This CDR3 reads CATSGQGAEEGYTF. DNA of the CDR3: TGTGCCACCAGCGGCCAGGGGGCAGAGGAAGGCTACACCTTC. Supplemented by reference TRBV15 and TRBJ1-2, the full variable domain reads DAMVIQNPRYQVTQFGKPVTLSCSQTLNHNVMYWYQQKSSQAPKLLFHYYDKDFNNEADTPDNFQSRRPNTSFCFLDIRSPGLGDTAMYLCATSGQGAEEGYTFGSGTRLTVV.

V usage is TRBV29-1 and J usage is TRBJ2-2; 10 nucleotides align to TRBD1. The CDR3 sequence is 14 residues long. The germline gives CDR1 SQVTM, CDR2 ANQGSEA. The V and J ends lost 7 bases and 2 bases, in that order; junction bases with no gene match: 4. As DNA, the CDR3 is TGCAGCGGGCAGACAGGGGGCAACACCGGGGAGCTGTTTTTT. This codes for CSGQTGGNTGELFF.

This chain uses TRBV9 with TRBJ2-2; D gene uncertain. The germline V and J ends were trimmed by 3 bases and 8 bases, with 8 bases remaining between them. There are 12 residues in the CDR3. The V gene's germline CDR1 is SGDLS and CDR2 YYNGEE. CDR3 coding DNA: TGTGCCAGCAGCGCCTACGGGGGGGAGCTGTTTTTT. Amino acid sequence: CASSAYGGELFF.

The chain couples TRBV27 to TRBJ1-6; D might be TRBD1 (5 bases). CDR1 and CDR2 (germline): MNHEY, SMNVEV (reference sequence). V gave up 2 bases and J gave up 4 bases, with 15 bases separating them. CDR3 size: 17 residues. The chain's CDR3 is CASSLTPTETYNSPLHF. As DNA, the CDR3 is TGTGCCAGCAGTTTAACCCCGACAGAAACTTATAATTCACCCCTCCACTTT.

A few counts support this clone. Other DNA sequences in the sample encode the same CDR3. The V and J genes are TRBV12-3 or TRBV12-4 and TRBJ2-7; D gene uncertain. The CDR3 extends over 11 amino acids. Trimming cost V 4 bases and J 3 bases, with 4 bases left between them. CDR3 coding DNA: TGTGCCAGCAGTTCGGGCTACGAGCAGTACTTC. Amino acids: CASSSGYEQYF.

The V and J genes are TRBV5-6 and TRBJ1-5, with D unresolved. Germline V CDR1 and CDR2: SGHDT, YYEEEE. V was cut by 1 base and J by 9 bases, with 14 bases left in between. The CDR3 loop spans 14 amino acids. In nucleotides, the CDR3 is TGTGCCAGCAGCTTGTCGGCCGGGGAGGGGCCCCAGCATTTT. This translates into CASSLSAGEGPQHF.

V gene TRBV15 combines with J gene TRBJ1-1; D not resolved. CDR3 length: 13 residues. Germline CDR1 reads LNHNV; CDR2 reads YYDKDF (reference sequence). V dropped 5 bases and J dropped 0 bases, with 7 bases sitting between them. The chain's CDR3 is CATSVDLNTEAFF. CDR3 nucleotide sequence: TGTGCCACCAGCGTGGACCTGAACACTGAAGCTTTCTTT.

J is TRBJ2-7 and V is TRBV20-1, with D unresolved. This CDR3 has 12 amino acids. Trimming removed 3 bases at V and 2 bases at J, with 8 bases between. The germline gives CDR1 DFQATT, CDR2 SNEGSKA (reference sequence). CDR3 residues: CSASRITYEQYF. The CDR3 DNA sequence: TGCAGTGCTAGTCGCATTACCTACGAGCAGTACTTC.

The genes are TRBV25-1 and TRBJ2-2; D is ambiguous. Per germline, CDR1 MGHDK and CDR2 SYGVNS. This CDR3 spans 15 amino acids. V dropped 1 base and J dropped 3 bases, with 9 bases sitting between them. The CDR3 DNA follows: TGTGCCAGCAGTGAATTGGTAGTAGACACCGGGGAGCTGTTTTTT. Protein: CASSELVVDTGELFF.

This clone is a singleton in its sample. CDR3 bases: TGTGCCAGCAGTCCGGGTCGACAGACCAATCAGCCCCAGCATTTT. Amino acids: CASSPGRQTNQPQHF. This chain joins TRBV27 and TRBJ1-5; a weak D match, TRBD1 (5 bases). Germline assignment: CDR1 MNHEY and CDR2 SMNVEV (reference sequence). Trimming cost V 5 bases and J 3 bases, with 14 bases left between them. The CDR3 runs to 15 residues.

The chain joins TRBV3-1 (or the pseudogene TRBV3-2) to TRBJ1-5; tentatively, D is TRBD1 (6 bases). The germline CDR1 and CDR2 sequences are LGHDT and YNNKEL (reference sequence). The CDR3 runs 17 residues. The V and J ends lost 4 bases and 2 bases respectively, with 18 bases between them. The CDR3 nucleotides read TGTGCCAGCAGCCCAACCTACCGGGACATCCGCAATCAGCCCCAGCATTTT. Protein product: CASSPTYRDIRNQPQHF.

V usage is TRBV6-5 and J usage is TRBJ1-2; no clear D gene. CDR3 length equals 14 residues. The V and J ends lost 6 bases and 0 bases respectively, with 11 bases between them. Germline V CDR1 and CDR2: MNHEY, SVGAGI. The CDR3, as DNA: TGTGCCAGCAGCAAGACCGGTTCTAACTATGGCTACACCTTC. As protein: CASSKTGSNYGYTF.